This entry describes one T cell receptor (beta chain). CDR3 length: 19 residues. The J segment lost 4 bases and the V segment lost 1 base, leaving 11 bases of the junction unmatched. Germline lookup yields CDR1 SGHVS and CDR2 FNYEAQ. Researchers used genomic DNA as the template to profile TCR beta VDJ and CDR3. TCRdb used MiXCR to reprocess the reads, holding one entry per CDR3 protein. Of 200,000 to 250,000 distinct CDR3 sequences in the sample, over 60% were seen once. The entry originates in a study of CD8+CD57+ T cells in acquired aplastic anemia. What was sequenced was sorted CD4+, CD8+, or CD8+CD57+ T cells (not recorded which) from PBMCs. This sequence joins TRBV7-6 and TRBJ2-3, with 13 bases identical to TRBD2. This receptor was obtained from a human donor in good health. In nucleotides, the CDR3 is TGTGCCAGCAGCTTAGGGACTAGCGGGAGCCTAACTGAGGCAGATACGCAGTATTTT. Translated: CASSLGTSGSLTEADTQYF.